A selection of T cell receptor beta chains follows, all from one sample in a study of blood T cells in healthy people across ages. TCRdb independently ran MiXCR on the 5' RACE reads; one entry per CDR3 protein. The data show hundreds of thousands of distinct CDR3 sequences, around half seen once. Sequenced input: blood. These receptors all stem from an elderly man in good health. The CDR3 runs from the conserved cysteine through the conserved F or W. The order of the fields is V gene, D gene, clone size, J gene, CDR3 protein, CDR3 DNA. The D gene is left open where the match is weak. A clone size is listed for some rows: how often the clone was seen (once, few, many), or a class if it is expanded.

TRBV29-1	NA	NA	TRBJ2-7	CSVGLGNEQYF	TGCAGCGTGGGGCTTGGCAATGAGCAGTACTTC
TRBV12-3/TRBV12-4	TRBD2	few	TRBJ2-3	CASSFPGGRASDTQYF	TGTGCCAGCAGTTTTCCGGGCGGGAGGGCTTCAGATACGCAGTATTTT
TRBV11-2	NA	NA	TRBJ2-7	CASSAPGRRYEQYF	TGTGCCAGCAGCGCACCGGGTCGTCGATACGAGCAGTACTTC
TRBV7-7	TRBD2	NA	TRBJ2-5	CASSPRGAGVGETQYF	TGTGCTAGCAGCCCGCGCGGAGCGGGAGTAGGGGAGACCCAGTACTTC
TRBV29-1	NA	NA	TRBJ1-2	CSVVGPNYGYTF	TGCAGCGTTGTAGGGCCCAACTATGGCTACACCTTC
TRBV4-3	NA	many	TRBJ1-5	CASSQYGSPNQPQHF	TGCGCCAGCAGCCAATACGGCAGCCCCAATCAGCCCCAGCATTTT
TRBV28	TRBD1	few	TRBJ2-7	CASSSSDRDYEQYF	TGTGCCAGCAGTTCCTCGGACAGGGACTACGAGCAGTACTTC
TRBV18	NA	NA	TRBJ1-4	CASSPEISEEKLFF	TGTGCCAGCTCACCCGAGATCTCAGAAGAAAAACTGTTTTTT
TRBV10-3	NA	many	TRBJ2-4	CAISEPQLGSGLAKNIQYF	TGTGCCATCAGTGAGCCCCAACTAGGAAGTGGCCTAGCCAAAAACATTCAGTACTTC
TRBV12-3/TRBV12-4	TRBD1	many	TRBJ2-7	CASSRGTGGEQYF	TGTGCCAGCAGTCGAGGGACAGGGGGTGAGCAGTACTTC
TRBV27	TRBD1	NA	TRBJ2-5	CASSLRRDRGYVQYF	TGTGCCAGCAGTTTACGAAGGGACAGGGGCTACGTGCAGTACTTC
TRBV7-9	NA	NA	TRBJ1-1	CASSLEAGEGTEAFF	TGTGCCAGCAGCTTAGAGGCAGGGGAGGGCACTGAAGCTTTCTTT
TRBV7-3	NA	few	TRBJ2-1	CASSLVVTSNNEQFF	TGTGCCAGCAGCTTAGTTGTGACTAGTAACAATGAGCAGTTCTTC
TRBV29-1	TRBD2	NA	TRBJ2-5	CSVGLLAGETQYF	TGCAGCGTGGGACTACTGGCGGGGGAGACCCAGTACTTC
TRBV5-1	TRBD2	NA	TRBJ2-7	CASSSGAGGPNEQYF	TGCGCCAGCAGCTCAGGAGCGGGAGGGCCCAACGAGCAGTACTTC
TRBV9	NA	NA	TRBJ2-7	CASTRGDRTRDEQYF	TGTGCCAGCACCAGAGGGGATAGAACCCGAGACGAGCAGTACTTC
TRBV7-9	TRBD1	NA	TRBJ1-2	CASSPRTGSYGYTF	TGTGCCAGCAGCCCCCGGACAGGAAGCTATGGCTACACCTTC
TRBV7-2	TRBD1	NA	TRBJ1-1	CASSNIPTGGRTEAFF	TGTGCCAGCAGCAATATACCGACAGGGGGGCGCACTGAAGCTTTCTTT
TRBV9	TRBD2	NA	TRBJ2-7	CASSAASGGRFHSYEQYF	TGTGCCAGCAGCGCGGCTAGCGGGGGGCGATTCCACTCCTACGAGCAGTACTTC
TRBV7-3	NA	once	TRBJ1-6	CASSLRAYNSPLHF	TGTGCCAGCAGCTTAAGGGCCTATAATTCACCCCTCCACTTT
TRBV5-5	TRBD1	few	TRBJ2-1	CASSSAGTVNNEQFF	TGTGCCAGCAGCTCAGCCGGGACAGTTAACAATGAGCAGTTCTTC
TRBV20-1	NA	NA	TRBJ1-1	CSAREQARRNTEAFF	TGCAGTGCTAGAGAACAGGCCCGGAGGAACACTGAAGCTTTCTTT
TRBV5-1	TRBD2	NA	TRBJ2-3	CASSLLPSGSTDTQYF	TGCGCCAGCAGCTTGCTGCCTAGCGGGAGCACAGATACGCAGTATTTT
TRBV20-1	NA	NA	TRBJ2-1	CSARTGDVYEQFF	TGCAGTGCTAGAACGGGAGATGTCTACGAGCAGTTCTTC
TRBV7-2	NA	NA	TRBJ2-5	CASSWREAQYF	TGTGCCAGCAGCTGGAGAGAGGCCCAGTACTTC
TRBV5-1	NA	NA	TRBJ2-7	CASSLDRVYYEQYF	TGCGCCAGCAGCTTGGACAGGGTCTACTACGAGCAGTACTTC
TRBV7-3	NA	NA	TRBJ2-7	CASSSSLVGEQYF	TGTGCCAGCAGCTCCTCGTTGGTCGGCGAGCAGTACTTC
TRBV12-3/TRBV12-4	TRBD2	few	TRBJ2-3	CASSPRLAGEADTQYF	TGTGCCAGCAGTCCCCGACTAGCGGGAGAGGCAGATACGCAGTATTTT
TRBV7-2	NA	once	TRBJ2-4	CASSLVGGAKNIQYF	TGTGCCAGCAGCTTAGTTGGAGGAGCCAAAAACATTCAGTACTTC
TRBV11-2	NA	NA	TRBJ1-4	CASSLDGSQNEKLFF	TGTGCCAGCAGCTTAGACGGCAGCCAGAATGAAAAACTGTTTTTT
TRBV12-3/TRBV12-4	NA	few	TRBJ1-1	CASSPTGSRAFF	TGTGCCAGCAGTCCAACAGGGTCCCGAGCTTTCTTT
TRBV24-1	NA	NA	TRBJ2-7	CATSDRGRQYF	TGTGCCACCAGTGATCGGGGAAGGCAGTACTTC
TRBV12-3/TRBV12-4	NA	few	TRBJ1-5	CASSLGGGVSNQPQHF	TGTGCCAGCAGTTTAGGGGGGGGCGTAAGCAATCAGCCCCAGCATTTT
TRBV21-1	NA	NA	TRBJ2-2	CASSKRGRRPQMTQTNTGELFF	TGTGCCAGCAGCAAACGAGGGCGTAGACCTCAAATGACCCAGACGAACACCGGGGAGCTGTTTTTT
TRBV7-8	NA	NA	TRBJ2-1	CASGGDPSSYNEQFF	TGTGCCAGCGGCGGAGACCCGAGCTCCTACAATGAGCAGTTCTTC
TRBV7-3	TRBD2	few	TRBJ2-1	CASSLTSGSNNEQFF	TGTGCCAGCAGCTTAACTAGCGGGAGTAACAATGAGCAGTTCTTC
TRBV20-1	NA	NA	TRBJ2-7	CSASSGGGSFAEQYF	TGCAGTGCTAGTTCTGGCGGGGGCTCCTTTGCCGAGCAGTACTTC
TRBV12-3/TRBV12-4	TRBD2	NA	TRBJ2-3	CAGSQTSVGDTQYF	TGTGCCGGCAGTCAGACTAGCGTGGGAGATACGCAGTATTTT
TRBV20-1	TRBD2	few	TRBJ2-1	CSANRGLAYNEQFF	TGCAGTGCTAACCGCGGACTAGCATACAATGAGCAGTTCTTC
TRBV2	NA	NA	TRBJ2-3	CASSWYMPTDTQYF	TGTGCCAGCAGTTGGTACATGCCCACAGATACGCAGTATTTT
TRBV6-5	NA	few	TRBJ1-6	CASRHQAFSNSPLHF	TGTGCCAGCAGACACCAGGCTTTTTCAAATTCACCCCTCCACTTT
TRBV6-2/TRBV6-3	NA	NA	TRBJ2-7	CASRRTDYEQYF	TGTGCCAGCAGGCGGACAGACTACGAGCAGTACTTC
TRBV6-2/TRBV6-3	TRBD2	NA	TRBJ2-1	CASSYVRLAVDNEQFF	TGTGCCAGCAGTTACGTAAGACTAGCGGTTGACAATGAGCAGTTCTTC
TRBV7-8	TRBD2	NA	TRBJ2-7	CVSSSTSGSLEQYF	TGTGTCAGCAGCTCGACTAGCGGGAGCCTCGAGCAGTACTTC
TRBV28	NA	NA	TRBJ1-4	CASSSQGTANEKLFF	TGCGCCAGCAGTTCCCAGGGGACGGCTAATGAAAAACTGTTTTTT
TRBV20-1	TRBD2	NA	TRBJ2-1	CSARSPNLAGGPFF	TGCAGTGCTAGAAGCCCCAATCTAGCGGGAGGGCCGTTCTTC
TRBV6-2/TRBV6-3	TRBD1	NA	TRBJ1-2	CASRGTGEYGYTF	TGTGCCAGCAGGGGGACAGGGGAGTATGGCTACACCTTC
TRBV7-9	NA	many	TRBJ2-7	CASAPRERRGEQYF	TGTGCCAGCGCACCCCGGGAAAGACGGGGCGAGCAGTACTTC
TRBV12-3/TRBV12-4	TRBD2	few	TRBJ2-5	CASSRPGLAGEETQYF	TGTGCCAGCAGTCGGCCGGGACTAGCGGGAGAAGAGACCCAGTACTTC
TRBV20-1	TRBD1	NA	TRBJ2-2	CSARDQGQAGTGELFF	TGCAGTGCTAGAGATCAGGGACAGGCGGGCACCGGGGAGCTGTTTTTT
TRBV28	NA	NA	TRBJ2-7	CASSRETARSEQYF	TGTGCCAGCAGCCGAGAAACAGCGAGGAGCGAGCAGTACTTC
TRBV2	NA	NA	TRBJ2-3	CASKWTRGEDTQYF	TGTGCCAGCAAGTGGACGAGAGGAGAAGATACGCAGTATTTT
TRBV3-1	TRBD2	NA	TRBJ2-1	CASSQSGTSGLRSYNEQFF	TGTGCCAGCAGCCAATCCGGGACTAGCGGATTACGCTCCTACAATGAGCAGTTCTTC
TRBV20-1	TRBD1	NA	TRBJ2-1	CSAQPRTGLQQFF	TGCAGTGCCCAACCGAGGACAGGGTTGCAGCAGTTCTTC
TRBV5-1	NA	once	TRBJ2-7	CASAGQSSYEQYF	TGCGCCAGCGCTGGACAGAGCTCCTACGAGCAGTACTTC
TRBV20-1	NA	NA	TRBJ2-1	CSALDVNEQFF	TGCAGTGCTTTGGACGTCAATGAGCAGTTCTTC
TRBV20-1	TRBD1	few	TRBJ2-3	CSARDFEGASTDTQYF	TGCAGTGCTAGAGACTTCGAGGGGGCCAGCACAGATACGCAGTATTTT
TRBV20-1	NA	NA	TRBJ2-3	CSAHGGLAGTDTQYF	TGCAGTGCTCACGGGGGCCTAGCAGGCACAGATACGCAGTATTTT
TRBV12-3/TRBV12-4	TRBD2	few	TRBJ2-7	CASSLAVAGGRYEQYF	TGTGCCAGCAGTTTAGCGGTCGCGGGAGGGCGGTACGAGCAGTACTTC
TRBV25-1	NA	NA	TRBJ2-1	CASSDGGTYNEQFF	TGTGCCAGCAGTGATGGAGGGACTTACAATGAGCAGTTCTTC